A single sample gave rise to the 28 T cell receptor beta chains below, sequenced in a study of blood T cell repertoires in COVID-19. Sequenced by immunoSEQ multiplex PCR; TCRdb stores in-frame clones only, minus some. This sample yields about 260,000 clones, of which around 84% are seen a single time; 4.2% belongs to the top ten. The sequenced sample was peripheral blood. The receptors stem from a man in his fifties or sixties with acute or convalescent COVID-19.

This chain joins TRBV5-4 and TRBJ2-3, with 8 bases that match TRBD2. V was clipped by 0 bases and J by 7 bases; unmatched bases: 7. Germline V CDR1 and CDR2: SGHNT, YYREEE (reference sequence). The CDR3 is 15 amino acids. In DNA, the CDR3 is TGTGCCAGCAGCTTGGCGGGGGGGCGCGGAAATACGCAGTATTTT. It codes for CASSLAGGRGNTQYF.

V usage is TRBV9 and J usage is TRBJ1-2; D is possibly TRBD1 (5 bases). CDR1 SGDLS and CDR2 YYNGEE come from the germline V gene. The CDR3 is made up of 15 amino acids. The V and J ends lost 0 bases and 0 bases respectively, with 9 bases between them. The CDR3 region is CASSVGDSPNYGYTF. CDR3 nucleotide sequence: TGTGCCAGCAGCGTAGGTGACAGCCCTAACTATGGCTACACCTTC. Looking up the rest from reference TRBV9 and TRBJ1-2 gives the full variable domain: DSGVTQTPKHLITATGQRVTLRCSPRSGDLSVYWYQQSLDQGLQFLIQYYNGEERAKGNILERFSAQQFPDLHSELNLSSLELGDSALYFCASSVGDSPNYGYTFGSGTRLTVV.

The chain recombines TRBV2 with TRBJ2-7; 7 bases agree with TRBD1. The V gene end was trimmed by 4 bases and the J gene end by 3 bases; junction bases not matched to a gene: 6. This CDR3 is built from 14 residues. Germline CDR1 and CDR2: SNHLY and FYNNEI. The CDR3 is CASSGQGADYEQYF. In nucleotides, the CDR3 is TGTGCCAGCAGTGGACAGGGAGCGGACTACGAGCAGTACTTC.

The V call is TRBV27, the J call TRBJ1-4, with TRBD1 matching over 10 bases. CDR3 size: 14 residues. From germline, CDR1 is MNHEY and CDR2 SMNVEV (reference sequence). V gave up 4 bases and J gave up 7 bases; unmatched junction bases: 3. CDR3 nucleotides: TGTGCCAGCAGTTCCGGGACAGGGGTTGAAAAACTGTTTTTT. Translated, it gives CASSSGTGVEKLFF.

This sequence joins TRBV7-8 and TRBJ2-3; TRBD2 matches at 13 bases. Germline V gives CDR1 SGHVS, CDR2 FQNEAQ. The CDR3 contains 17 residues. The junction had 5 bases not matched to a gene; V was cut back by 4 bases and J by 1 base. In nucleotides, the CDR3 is TGTGCCAGCAGCTCCCAACTAGCGGGAGGGGGCACAGATACGCAGTATTTT. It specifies CASSSQLAGGGTDTQYF.

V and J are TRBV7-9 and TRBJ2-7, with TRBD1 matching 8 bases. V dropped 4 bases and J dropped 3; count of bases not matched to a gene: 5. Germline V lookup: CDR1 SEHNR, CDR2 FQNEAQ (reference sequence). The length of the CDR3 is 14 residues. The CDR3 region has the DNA TGTGCCAGCAGCTCTCGGGACAGGCTCTACGAGCAGTACTTC. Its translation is CASSSRDRLYEQYF.

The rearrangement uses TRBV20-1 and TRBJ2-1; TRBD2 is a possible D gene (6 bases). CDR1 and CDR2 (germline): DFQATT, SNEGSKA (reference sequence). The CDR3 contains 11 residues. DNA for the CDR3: TGCGTACCTTCAAGCGGGCATGAGCAGTTCTTC. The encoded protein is CVPSSGHEQFF.

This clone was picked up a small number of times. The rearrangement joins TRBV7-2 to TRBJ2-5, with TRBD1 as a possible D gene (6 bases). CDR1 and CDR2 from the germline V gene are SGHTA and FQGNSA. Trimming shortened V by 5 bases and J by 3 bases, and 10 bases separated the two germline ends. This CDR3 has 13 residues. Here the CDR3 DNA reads TGTGCCAGCAGCAGTACAGGGAAAGAGACCCAGTACTTC. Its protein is CASSSTGKETQYF.

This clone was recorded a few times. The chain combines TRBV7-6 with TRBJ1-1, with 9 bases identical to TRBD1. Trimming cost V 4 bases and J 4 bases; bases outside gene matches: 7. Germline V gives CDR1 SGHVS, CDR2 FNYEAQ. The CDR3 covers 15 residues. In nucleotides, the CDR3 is TGTGCCAGCAGCTCCATCCGGGACAGGGCCACTGAAGCTTTCTTT. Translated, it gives CASSSIRDRATEAFF.

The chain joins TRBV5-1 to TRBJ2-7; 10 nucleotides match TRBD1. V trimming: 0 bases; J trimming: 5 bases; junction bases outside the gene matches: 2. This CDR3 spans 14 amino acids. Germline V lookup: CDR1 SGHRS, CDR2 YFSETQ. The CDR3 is CASSLGDRGHEQYF. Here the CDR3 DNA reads TGCGCCAGCAGCTTGGGGGACAGGGGCCACGAGCAGTACTTC.

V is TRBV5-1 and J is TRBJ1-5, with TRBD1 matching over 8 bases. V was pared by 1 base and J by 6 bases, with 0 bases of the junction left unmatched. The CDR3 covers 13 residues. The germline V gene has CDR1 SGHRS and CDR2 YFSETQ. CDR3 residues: CASSLTGGQPQHF. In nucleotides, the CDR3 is TGCGCCAGCAGCTTGACAGGGGGTCAGCCCCAGCATTTT.

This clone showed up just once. CDR3 in DNA: TGCAGCGTCGTCACAGGGGGATGGGTCTATGGCTACACCTTC. This codes for CSVVTGGWVYGYTF. V and J are TRBV29-1 and TRBJ1-2, with TRBD1 identical over 8 bases. The CDR3 sequence is 14 residues long. J was trimmed by 4 bases and V by 6 bases; bases with no gene match: 10. In germline, CDR1 is SQVTM, CDR2 ANQGSEA.

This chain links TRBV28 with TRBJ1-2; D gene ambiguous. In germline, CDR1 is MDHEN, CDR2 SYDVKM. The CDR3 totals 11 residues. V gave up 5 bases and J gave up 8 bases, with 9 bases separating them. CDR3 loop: CASSRREGYTF. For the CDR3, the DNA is TGTGCCAGCAGTCGTAGGGAGGGCTACACCTTC.

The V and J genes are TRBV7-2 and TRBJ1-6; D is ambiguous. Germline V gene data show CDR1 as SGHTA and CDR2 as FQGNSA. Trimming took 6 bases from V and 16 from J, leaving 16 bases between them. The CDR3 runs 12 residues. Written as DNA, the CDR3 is TGTGCCAGCAGAAACAGCTGGAGGATTCTCCACTTT. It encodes CASRNSWRILHF.

CDR3 sequence: CATTGGNTEAFF. The CDR3 DNA follows: TGCGCCACCACCGGGGGAAACACTGAAGCTTTCTTT. V is TRBV10-2 and J is TRBJ1-1; the D gene is possibly TRBD1 (5 bases). V was trimmed by 10 bases and J by 2 bases, leaving 11 bases between them. Germline values: CDR1 WSHSY, CDR2 SAAADI. There are 12 residues in the CDR3.

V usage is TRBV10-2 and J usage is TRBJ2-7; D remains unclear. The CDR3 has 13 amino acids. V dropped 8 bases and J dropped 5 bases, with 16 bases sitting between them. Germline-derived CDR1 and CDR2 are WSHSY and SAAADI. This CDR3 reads CASRSDAPHEQYF. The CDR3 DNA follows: TGCGCCAGCCGCAGCGACGCGCCCCACGAGCAGTACTTC.

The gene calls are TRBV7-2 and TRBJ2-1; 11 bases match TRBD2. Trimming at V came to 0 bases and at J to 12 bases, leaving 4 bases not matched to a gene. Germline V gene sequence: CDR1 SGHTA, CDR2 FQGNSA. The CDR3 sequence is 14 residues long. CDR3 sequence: CASSLALSGRGQFF. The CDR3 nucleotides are TGTGCCAGCAGCTTAGCCCTTAGCGGGAGGGGGCAGTTCTTC.

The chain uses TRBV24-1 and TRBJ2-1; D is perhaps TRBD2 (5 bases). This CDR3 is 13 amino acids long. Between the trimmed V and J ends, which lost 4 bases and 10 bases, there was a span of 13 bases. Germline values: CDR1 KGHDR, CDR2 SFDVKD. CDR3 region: CATSDSRRGEQFF. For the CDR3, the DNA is TGTGCCACCAGTGACTCGCGGAGAGGGGAGCAGTTCTTC.

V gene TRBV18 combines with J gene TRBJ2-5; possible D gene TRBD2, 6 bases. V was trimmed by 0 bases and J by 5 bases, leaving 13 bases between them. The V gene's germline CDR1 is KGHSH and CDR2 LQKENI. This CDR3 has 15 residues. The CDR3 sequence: CASSPPVAEGETQYF. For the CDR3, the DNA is TGTGCCAGCTCACCACCGGTGGCGGAGGGGGAGACCCAGTACTTC.

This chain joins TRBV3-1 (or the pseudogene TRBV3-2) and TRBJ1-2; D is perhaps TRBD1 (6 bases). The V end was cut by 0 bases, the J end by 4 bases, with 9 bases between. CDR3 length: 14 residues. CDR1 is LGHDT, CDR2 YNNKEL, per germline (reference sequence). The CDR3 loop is CASSQELGGYGYTF. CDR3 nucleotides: TGTGCCAGCAGCCAAGAGTTAGGGGGCTATGGCTACACCTTC.

This chain's CDR3 is CSALGARGYTF. As DNA, the CDR3 is TGCAGTGCTCTGGGGGCTAGGGGCTACACCTTC. The V call is TRBV20-1, the J call TRBJ1-2, with D tentatively TRBD1 (6 bases). The CDR3 extends over 11 amino acids. V gave up 5 bases and J gave up 8 bases, with 12 bases separating them. Per germline, CDR1 DFQATT and CDR2 SNEGSKA (reference sequence).

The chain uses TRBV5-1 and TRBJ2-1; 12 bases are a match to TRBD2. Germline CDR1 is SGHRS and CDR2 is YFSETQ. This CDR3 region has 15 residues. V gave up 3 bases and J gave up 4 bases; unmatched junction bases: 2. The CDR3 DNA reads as TGCGCCAGCAGCTGGACTAGCGGGGCTTACAATGAGCAGTTCTTC. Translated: CASSWTSGAYNEQFF. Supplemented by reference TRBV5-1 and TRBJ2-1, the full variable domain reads KAGVTQTPRYLIKTRGQQVTLSCSPISGHRSVSWYQQTPGQGLQFLFEYFSETQRNKGNFPGRFSGRQFSNSRSEMNVSTLELGDSALYLCASSWTSGAYNEQFFGPGTRLTVL.

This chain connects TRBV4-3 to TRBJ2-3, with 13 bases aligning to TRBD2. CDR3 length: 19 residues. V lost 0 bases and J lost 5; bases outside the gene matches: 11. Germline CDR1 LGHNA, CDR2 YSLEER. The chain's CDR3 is CASSQDLGLAGAGKDTQYF. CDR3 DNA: TGCGCCAGCAGCCAAGATCTCGGACTAGCGGGAGCCGGGAAAGATACGCAGTATTTT.

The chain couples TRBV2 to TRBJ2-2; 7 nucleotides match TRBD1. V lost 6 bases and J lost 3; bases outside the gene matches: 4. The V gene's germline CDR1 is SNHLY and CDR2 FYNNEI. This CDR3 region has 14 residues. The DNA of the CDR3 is TGTGCCAGCAGAAGGGACAGCTACACCGGGGAGCTGTTTTTT. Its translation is CASRRDSYTGELFF. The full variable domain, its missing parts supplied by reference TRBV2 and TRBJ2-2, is EPEVTQTPSHQVTQMGQEVILRCVPISNHLYFYWYRQILGQKVEFLVSFYNNEISEKSEIFDDQFSVERPDGSNFTLKIRSTKLEDSAMYFCASRRDSYTGELFFGEGSRLTVL.

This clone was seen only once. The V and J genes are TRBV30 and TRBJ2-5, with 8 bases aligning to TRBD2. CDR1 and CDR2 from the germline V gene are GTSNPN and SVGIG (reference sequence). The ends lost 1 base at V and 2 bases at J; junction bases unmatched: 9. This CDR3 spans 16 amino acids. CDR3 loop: CAWSARGRGAQETQYF. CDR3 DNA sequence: TGTGCCTGGAGTGCCCGGGGGCGGGGGGCGCAAGAGACCCAGTACTTC. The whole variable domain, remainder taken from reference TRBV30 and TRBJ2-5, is SQTIHQWPATLVQPVGSPLSLECTVEGTSNPNLYWYRQAAGRGLQLLFYSVGIGQISSEVPQNLSASRPQDRQFILSSKKLLLSDSGFYLCAWSARGRGAQETQYFGPGTRLLVL.

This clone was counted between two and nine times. This CDR3 is CASSLMPGGEQYF. The CDR3, as DNA: TGTGCCAGCAGCTTAATGCCAGGGGGGGAGCAGTACTTC. The gene calls are TRBV7-3 and TRBJ2-7, with a tentative D call TRBD1 (7 bases). The length of the CDR3 is 13 residues. Germline assignment: CDR1 SGHTA and CDR2 FQGTGA. V gave up 1 base and J gave up 7 bases, with 11 bases separating them.

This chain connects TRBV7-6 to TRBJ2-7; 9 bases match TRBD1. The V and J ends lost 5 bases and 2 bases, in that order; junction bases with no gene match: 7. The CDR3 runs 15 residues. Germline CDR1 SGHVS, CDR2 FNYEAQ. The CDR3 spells CASSPGTGKTYEQYF. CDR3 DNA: TGTGCCAGCAGCCCGGGGACAGGGAAAACCTACGAGCAGTACTTC.

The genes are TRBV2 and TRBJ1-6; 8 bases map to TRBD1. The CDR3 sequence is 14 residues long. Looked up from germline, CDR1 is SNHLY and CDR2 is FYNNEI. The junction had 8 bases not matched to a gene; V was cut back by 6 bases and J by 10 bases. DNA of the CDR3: TGTGCCAGCAGACCGGACAGGGTGAGATCACCCCTCCACTTT. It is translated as CASRPDRVRSPLHF.